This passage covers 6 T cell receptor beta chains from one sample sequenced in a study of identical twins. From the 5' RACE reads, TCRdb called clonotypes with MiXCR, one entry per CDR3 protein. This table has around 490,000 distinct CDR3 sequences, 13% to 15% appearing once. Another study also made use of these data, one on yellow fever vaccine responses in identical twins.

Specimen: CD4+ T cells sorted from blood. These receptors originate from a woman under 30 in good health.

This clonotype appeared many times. CDR3 DNA sequence: TGTGCCAGCAGTCTGACTAGCGGGACCACAGATACGCAGTATTTT. Residues: CASSLTSGTTDTQYF. The rearrangement links TRBV27 to TRBJ2-3, with 11 bases matching TRBD2. The germline V gene has CDR1 MNHEY and CDR2 SMNVEV (reference sequence). V dropped 5 bases and J dropped 2; count of bases not matched to a gene: 3. This CDR3 spans 15 amino acids.

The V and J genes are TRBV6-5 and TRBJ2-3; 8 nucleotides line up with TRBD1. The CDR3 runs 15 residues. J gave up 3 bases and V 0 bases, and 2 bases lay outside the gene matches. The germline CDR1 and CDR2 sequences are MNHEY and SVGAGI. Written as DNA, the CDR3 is TGTGCCAGCAGTTACTCTGACAGGGGTACAGATACGCAGTATTTT. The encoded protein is CASSYSDRGTDTQYF.

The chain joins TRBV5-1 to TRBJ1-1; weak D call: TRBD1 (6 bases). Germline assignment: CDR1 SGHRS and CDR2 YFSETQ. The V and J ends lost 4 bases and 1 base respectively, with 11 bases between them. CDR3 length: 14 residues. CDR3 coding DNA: TGCGCCAGCAGCGTAAAACAGGGGAACACTGAAGCTTTCTTT. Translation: CASSVKQGNTEAFF. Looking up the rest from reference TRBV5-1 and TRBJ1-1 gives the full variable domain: KAGVTQTPRYLIKTRGQQVTLSCSPISGHRSVSWYQQTPGQGLQFLFEYFSETQRNKGNFPGRFSGRQFSNSRSEMNVSTLELGDSALYLCASSVKQGNTEAFFGQGTRLTVV.

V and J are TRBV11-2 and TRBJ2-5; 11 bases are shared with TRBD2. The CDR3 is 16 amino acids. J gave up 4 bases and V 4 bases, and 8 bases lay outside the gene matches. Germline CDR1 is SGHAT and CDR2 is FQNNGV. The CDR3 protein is CASSSGASGRLETQYF. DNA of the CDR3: TGTGCCAGCAGCTCTGGCGCTAGCGGGAGGCTAGAGACCCAGTACTTC.

Written as DNA, the CDR3 is TGTGCCACCTCCCCGCCGGGAATTGCCAAAAACATTCAGTACTTC. Translating gives CATSPPGIAKNIQYF. The chain couples TRBV6-1 to TRBJ2-4; perhaps TRBD2 as D (5 bases). Trimming left V 10 bases short and J 1 base short, with 17 bases between. The germline gives CDR1 MNHNS, CDR2 SASEGT. CDR3 length: 15 residues.

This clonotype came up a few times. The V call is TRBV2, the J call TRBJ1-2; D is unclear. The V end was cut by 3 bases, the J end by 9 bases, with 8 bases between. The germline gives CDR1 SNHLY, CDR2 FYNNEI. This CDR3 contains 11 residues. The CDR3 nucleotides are TGTGCCAGCAGTGATTTCCCACGCTACACCTTC. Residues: CASSDFPRYTF. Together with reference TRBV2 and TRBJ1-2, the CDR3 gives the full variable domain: EPEVTQTPSHQVTQMGQEVILRCVPISNHLYFYWYRQILGQKVEFLVSFYNNEISEKSEIFDDQFSVERPDGSNFTLKIRSTKLEDSAMYFCASSDFPRYTFGSGTRLTVV.